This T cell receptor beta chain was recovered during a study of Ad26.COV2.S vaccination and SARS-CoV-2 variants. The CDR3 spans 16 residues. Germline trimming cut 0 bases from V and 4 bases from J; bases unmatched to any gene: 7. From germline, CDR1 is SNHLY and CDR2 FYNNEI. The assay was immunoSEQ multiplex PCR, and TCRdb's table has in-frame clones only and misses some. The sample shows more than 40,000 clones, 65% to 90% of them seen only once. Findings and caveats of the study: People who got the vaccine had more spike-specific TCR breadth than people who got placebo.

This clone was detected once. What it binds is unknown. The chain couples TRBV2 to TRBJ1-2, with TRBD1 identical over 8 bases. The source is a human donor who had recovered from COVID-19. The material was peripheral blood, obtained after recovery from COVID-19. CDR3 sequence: CASSEAGGQGGYGYTF. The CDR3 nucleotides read TGTGCCAGCAGTGAAGCGGGTGGACAGGGCGGCTATGGCTACACCTTC.